The rows below give T cell receptor beta chains drawn from one sample of a study of blood T cell repertoires in COVID-19. Only in-frame clones appear in the TCRdb table, and some are missing; sequencing was by immunoSEQ multiplex PCR. The table has roughly 250,000 clones, over 80% seen once. The specimen was peripheral blood. These TCRs come from a woman in her forties with acute or convalescent COVID-19. The CDR3 runs from the conserved cysteine through the conserved F or W. D genes are given only for firm matches. Clone size, where shown, is once, few, many, or a class for clones that have expanded.

V	D	J	size	CDR3	DNA
TRBV6-6	.	TRBJ1-4	.	CASSYSSGINEKLFF	TGTGCCAGCAGTTACTCTTCAGGGATTAATGAAAAACTGTTTTTT
TRBV27	.	TRBJ2-1	.	CASSLSGGWAGNEQFF	TGTGCCAGCAGTTTATCCGGGGGTTGGGCGGGGAATGAGCAGTTCTTC
TRBV5-6	TRBD1	TRBJ1-2	.	CASSWGTGYGYTF	TGTGCCAGCAGCTGGGGGACAGGGTATGGCTACACCTTC
TRBV29-1	TRBD2	TRBJ2-1	.	CSVSGGTSYNEQFF	TGCAGCGTGAGCGGGGGGACCTCCTACAATGAGCAGTTCTTC
TRBV27	.	TRBJ1-1	.	CASSTRGGHTEAFF	TGTGCCAGCAGTACCAGAGGGGGTCACACTGAAGCTTTCTTT
TRBV29-1	.	TRBJ1-4	.	CSIGGSNEKLFF	TGCAGCATCGGGGGGAGTAATGAAAAACTGTTTTTT
TRBV27	.	TRBJ1-6	.	CASREGGSGHSPLHF	TGTGCCAGCAGAGAGGGGGGGTCTGGGCATTCACCCCTCCACTTT
TRBV3-1/TRBV3-2	TRBD1	TRBJ1-1	.	CASSDPGGIRTEAFF	TGTGCCAGCAGCGACCCAGGGGGGATAAGGACTGAAGCTTTCTTT
TRBV5-1	.	TRBJ1-4	.	CASKGGHSTNEKLFF	TGCGCCAGCAAGGGCGGACACTCAACTAATGAAAAACTGTTTTTT
TRBV5-1	TRBD1	TRBJ2-1	.	CASRGDRTAYNEQFF	TGCGCCAGCAGAGGGGACAGGACGGCCTACAATGAGCAGTTCTTC
TRBV11-2	TRBD2	TRBJ2-2	.	CASSLGWRGLTNTGELFF	TGTGCCAGCAGCTTAGGCTGGCGGGGACTAACGAACACCGGGGAGCTGTTTTTT
TRBV5-1	TRBD2	TRBJ2-3	.	CASSRLAGITDTQYF	TGCGCCAGCAGCCGTCTAGCGGGGATCACAGATACGCAGTATTTT
TRBV6-5	TRBD1	TRBJ1-1	.	CASSPYRGFTEAFF	TGTGCCAGCAGTCCATACAGGGGGTTCACTGAAGCTTTCTTT
TRBV5-6	.	TRBJ1-5	.	CASSLAPQGSPGLQHF	TGTGCCAGCAGCCTAGCTCCCCAGGGGTCCCCGGGTCTCCAGCATTTT
TRBV30	TRBD1	TRBJ1-2	.	CAWSGGTGNYYGYTF	TGTGCCTGGAGTGGGGGGACAGGGAATTACTATGGCTACACCTTC
TRBV19	.	TRBJ1-1	once	CASRPTGYGTEAFF	TGTGCCAGTAGGCCAACAGGGTATGGCACTGAAGCTTTCTTT
TRBV19	TRBD1	TRBJ2-1	.	CASSIDLLSAGGRGNEQFF	TGTGCCAGTAGTATAGATCTTCTTTCGGCAGGGGGAAGGGGCAATGAGCAGTTCTTC
TRBV11-2	.	TRBJ2-5	.	CASSLNPTAEETQYF	TGTGCCAGCAGCTTGAATCCAACAGCCGAAGAGACCCAGTACTTC
TRBV12-3/TRBV12-4	.	TRBJ1-5	.	CASSLFLYQPQHF	TGTGCCAGCAGTTTATTCCTATATCAGCCCCAGCATTTT
TRBV19	.	TRBJ1-1	.	CASRGSGAGRHTEAFF	TGTGCCAGTAGAGGCAGCGGGGCAGGGAGACACACTGAAGCTTTCTTT
TRBV2	.	TRBJ1-1	.	CASSDNYPEAFF	TGTGCCAGCAGTGATAACTACCCTGAAGCTTTCTTT
TRBV5-1	.	TRBJ1-2	once	CASSLGQTRGYTF	TGCGCCAGCAGCTTGGGACAGACGCGCGGCTACACCTTC
TRBV10-3	.	TRBJ2-3	.	CAISSGSQNTDTQYF	TGTGCCATCAGTTCCGGGAGCCAAAACACAGATACGCAGTATTTT
TRBV29-1	.	TRBJ1-1	once	CSVEEGRGTTEAFF	TGCAGCGTTGAAGAGGGAAGGGGGACCACTGAAGCTTTCTTT
TRBV3-1/TRBV3-2	.	TRBJ1-3	.	CASSPWGRGSGNTIYF	TGTGCCAGCAGCCCGTGGGGTAGGGGCTCTGGAAACACCATATATTTT
TRBV5-1	TRBD1	TRBJ2-1	.	CASSFGTGDNEQFF	TGCGCCAGCAGCTTCGGTACAGGGGACAATGAGCAGTTCTTC
TRBV18	TRBD1	TRBJ1-4	.	CASSSSGGAIEKLFF	TGTGCCAGCTCATCTTCAGGGGGAGCGATTGAAAAACTGTTTTTT
TRBV11-2	.	TRBJ1-3	.	CASSPRGAGNTIYF	TGTGCCAGCAGCCCCCGCGGGGCGGGAAACACCATATATTTT
TRBV9	TRBD1	TRBJ1-5	few	CATGTGYNNQPQHF	TGTGCCACCGGGACAGGGTATAACAATCAGCCCCAGCATTTT
TRBV23-1	.	TRBJ1-2	.	CATVGAQDYGYTF	TGCGCCACCGTGGGGGCGCAGGACTATGGCTACACCTTC
TRBV2	.	TRBJ1-1	.	CASPQVGGAWNTEAFF	TGTGCCAGTCCCCAGGTTGGGGGCGCATGGAACACTGAAGCTTTCTTT
TRBV19	.	TRBJ1-2	.	CASSITGSGDYGYTF	TGTGCCAGTAGTATCACGGGGTCGGGAGACTATGGCTACACCTTC
TRBV5-1	TRBD2	TRBJ2-5	.	CASSFQAGGLETQYF	TGCGCCAGCAGCTTCCAAGCGGGGGGGCTGGAGACCCAGTACTTC
TRBV29-1	TRBD2	TRBJ2-3	.	CSVEGLAGGLGQYF	TGCAGCGTTGAAGGACTAGCGGGGGGGCTTGGGCAGTATTTT
TRBV10-3	TRBD1	TRBJ1-1	once	CAIKLTGANTEAFF	TGTGCCATCAAGCTGACAGGGGCGAACACTGAAGCTTTCTTT
TRBV4-1	.	TRBJ1-6	.	CASSQEGNGQNSPLHF	TGCGCCAGCAGCCAAGAAGGGAACGGACAGAATTCACCCCTCCACTTT
TRBV5-1	.	TRBJ1-5	.	CASSLWSGKDQPQHF	TGCGCCAGCAGCTTGTGGTCGGGGAAGGATCAGCCCCAGCATTTT
TRBV11-2	.	TRBJ1-1	.	CASSLERVATEAFF	TGTGCCAGCAGCTTAGAACGGGTAGCCACTGAAGCTTTCTTT
TRBV6-4	TRBD2	TRBJ2-1	.	CASSRDYSYNEQFF	TGTGCCAGCAGCCGGGACTATTCCTACAATGAGCAGTTCTTC
TRBV25-1	TRBD1	TRBJ2-5	.	CASSRRTGETQYF	TGTGCCAGCAGTAGACGGACAGGCGAGACCCAGTACTTC
TRBV9	TRBD1	TRBJ2-1	.	CASSAGTGYNEQFF	TGTGCCAGCAGCGCCGGGACAGGCTACAATGAGCAGTTCTTC
TRBV25-1	.	TRBJ1-2	.	CASRKGGNADYGYTF	TGTGCCAGCAGAAAGGGAGGGAACGCCGACTATGGCTACACCTTC
TRBV7-8	TRBD2	TRBJ2-2	.	CASSLGLAGGNTGELFF	TGTGCCAGCAGCTTAGGGCTAGCGGGGGGGAACACCGGGGAGCTGTTTTTT
TRBV7-2	.	TRBJ1-6	.	CASSLGLDSITLHF	TGTGCCAGCAGCTTAGGGTTGGACAGTATTACCCTCCACTTT
TRBV5-6	TRBD2	TRBJ2-3	few	CASSHDQTSGVMNTQYF	TGTGCCAGCAGCCACGACCAAACTAGCGGGGTCATGAATACGCAGTATTTT
TRBV6-5	.	TRBJ1-2	.	CASSLGPSFYGYTF	TGTGCCAGCAGTCTGGGCCCCTCCTTCTATGGCTACACCTTC
TRBV7-8	.	TRBJ2-5	.	CASTLGRETQYF	TGTGCCAGCACCTTGGGGCGGGAGACCCAGTACTTC
TRBV14	.	TRBJ1-1	.	CASSQEDWRESTEAFF	TGTGCCAGCAGCCAAGAGGACTGGAGGGAGAGCACTGAAGCTTTCTTT
TRBV27	TRBD1	TRBJ1-5	.	CASSLLRAGGQPQHF	TGTGCCAGCAGTTTATTAAGAGCAGGGGGACAGCCCCAGCATTTT